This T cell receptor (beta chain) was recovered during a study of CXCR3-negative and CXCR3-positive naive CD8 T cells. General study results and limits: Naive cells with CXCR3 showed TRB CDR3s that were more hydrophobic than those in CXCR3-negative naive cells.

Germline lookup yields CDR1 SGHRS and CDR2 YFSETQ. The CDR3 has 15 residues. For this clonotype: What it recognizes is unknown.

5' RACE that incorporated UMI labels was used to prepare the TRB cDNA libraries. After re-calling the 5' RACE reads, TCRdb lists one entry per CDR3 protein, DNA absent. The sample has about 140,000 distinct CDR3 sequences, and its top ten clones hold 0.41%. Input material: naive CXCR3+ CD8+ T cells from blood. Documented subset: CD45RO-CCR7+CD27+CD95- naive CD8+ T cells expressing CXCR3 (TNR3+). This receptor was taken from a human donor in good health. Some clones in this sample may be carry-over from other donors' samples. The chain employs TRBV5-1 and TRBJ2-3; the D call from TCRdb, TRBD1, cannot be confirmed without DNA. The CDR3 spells CASSDPGPHTDTQYF.